This TCR beta chain was retrieved from a study of blood T cell repertoires in COVID-19. Study overall: COVID-19 samples from acute and convalescent phases originated in the United States, Italy and Spain. Sample material is recorded as cDNA or gDNA derived from T cells, B-cell-depleted T cells, or PBMCs.

This CDR3 spans 15 amino acids. The ends lost 1 base at V and 6 bases at J; junction bases unmatched: 5. Germline V CDR1 and CDR2: KGHSH, LQKENI. Per the original methods: Amplified reference gene primers provided the basis for estimating nucleated cell counts. Only in-frame clones appear in the TCRdb table, and some are missing; sequencing was by immunoSEQ multiplex PCR. From that table come the V and J calls and clone size; the DNA was used to work out D and trimming. This sample has about 220,000 clones, with about 80% found just once. This receptor was taken from a woman in her 30s who had recovered from COVID-19. Sequenced sample: peripheral blood. The rearrangement joins TRBV18 to TRBJ2-7, with 11 nucleotides matching TRBD2. DNA for the CDR3: TGTGCCAGCTCACCACTACTAGCGGGAGTAAGCGAGCAGTACTTC. Translating gives CASSPLLAGVSEQYF.